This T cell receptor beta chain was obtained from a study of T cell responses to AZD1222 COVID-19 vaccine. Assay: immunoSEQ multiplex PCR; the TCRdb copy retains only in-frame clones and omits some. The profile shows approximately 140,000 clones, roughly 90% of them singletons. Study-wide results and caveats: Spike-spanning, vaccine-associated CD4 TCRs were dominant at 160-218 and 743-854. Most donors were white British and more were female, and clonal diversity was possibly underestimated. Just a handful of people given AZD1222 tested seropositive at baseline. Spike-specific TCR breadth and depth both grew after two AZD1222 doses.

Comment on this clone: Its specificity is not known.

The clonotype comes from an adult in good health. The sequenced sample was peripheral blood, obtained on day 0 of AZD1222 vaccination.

The CDR3 DNA follows: TGTGCCAGTAGTACTAACACACAGGGCAATGGCTACACCTTC. It codes for CASSTNTQGNGYTF. The chain uses TRBV19 and TRBJ1-2; the D gene is possibly TRBD1 (6 bases). This CDR3 contains 14 residues. V lost 4 bases, J lost 6 bases, and 15 bases lay in between. Looked up from germline, CDR1 is LNHDA and CDR2 is SQIVND (reference sequence).